This entry features one T cell receptor (beta chain) sequence. The data are from a study of control samples from healthy donors and cancer patients. The CDR3 runs 13 residues. V lost 5 bases and J lost 3, with 11 bases in between. CDR1 and CDR2 (germline): LNHDA, SQIVND (reference sequence). Libraries were prepared by immunoSEQ multiplex PCR; TCRdb keeps only in-frame clonotypes and omits some of them. The sample records 100,000 to 150,000 clones, roughly 89% being singletons. This clonotype was sampled from a man over 45 with head and neck cancer. The sequenced sample was PBMCs. This chain connects TRBV19 to TRBJ2-7, with unresolved D. In DNA, the CDR3 is TGTGCCAGTAGTGTACAGAGAGACTACGAGCAGTACTTC. Protein product: CASSVQRDYEQYF.